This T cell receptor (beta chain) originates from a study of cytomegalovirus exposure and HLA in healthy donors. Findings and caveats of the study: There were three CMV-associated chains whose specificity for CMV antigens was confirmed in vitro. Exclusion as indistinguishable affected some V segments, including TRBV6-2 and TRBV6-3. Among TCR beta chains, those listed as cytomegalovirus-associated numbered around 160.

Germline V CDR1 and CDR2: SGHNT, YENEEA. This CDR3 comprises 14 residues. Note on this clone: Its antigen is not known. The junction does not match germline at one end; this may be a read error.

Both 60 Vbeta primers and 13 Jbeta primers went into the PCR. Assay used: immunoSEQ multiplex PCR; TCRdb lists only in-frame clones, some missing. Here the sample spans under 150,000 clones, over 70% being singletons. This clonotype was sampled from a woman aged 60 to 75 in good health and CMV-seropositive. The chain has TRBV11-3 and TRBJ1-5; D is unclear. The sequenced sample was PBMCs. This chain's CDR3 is CAREYEGGNQPRHF. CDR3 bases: TGTGCCAGGGAATATGAGGGAGGCAATCAGCCCCGGCATTTT.